This entry lists 5 T cell receptor beta chains sequenced from one sample in a study of blood T cell repertoires in COVID-19. Generated by immunoSEQ multiplex PCR, the TCRdb table keeps only in-frame clones and is missing some. The repertoire holds fewer than 40,000 clones, about 88% seen once, with approximately 32% in the top ten. The sample was peripheral blood. These TCRs come from a man between 65 and 85 years old with active COVID-19.

Remarks on this clone: The junction and the germline gene differ at one end; a read error may be behind it. This rearrangement joins TRBV18 to TRBJ2-5; D possibly corresponds to TRBD1 (6 bases). Germline loops: CDR1 KGHSH, CDR2 LQKENI. This CDR3 comprises 15 residues. CDR3 DNA: TGTGCCAGCTCCCCACCCTTGGTCACAGGGCAGACCCAGTACTTC. It yields the protein CASSPPLVTGQTQYF.

The rearrangement joins TRBV3-1 (or the pseudogene TRBV3-2) to TRBJ1-2; D possibly corresponds to TRBD1 (6 bases). From germline, CDR1 is LGHDT and CDR2 YNNKEL (reference sequence). The CDR3 is 12 amino acids. V lost 4 bases, J lost 10 bases, and 13 bases lay in between. The CDR3 bases are TGTGCCAGCAGCCCAGGACAGCACGACTACACCTTC. Translating gives CASSPGQHDYTF.

The V gene is TRBV7-2, the J gene TRBJ2-3, with D hard to call. Per germline, CDR1 SGHTA and CDR2 FQGNSA. This CDR3 has 15 amino acids. V was pared by 5 bases and J by 0 bases, with 12 bases between. CDR3 sequence (DNA): TGTGCCAGCAGCCCCCGGCGGCAGAGCACAGATACGCAGTATTTT. Translated: CASSPRRQSTDTQYF.

The chain combines TRBV15 with TRBJ2-1; no firm D call. Deletions cut 0 bases from V and 4 bases from J, with 7 bases between. Germline loops: CDR1 LNHNV, CDR2 YYDKDF (reference sequence). CDR3 length equals 14 residues. CDR3 nucleotide sequence: TGTGCCACCAGCAGAGACCCTCTATACAATGAGCAGTTCTTC. It yields the protein CATSRDPLYNEQFF.

The V call is TRBV19, the J call TRBJ1-2, with 8 nucleotides matching TRBD1. The CDR3 sequence is 12 residues long. Germline V gene lookup returns CDR1 LNHDA and CDR2 SQIVND (reference sequence). J lost 6 bases, V lost 5 bases, and 2 bases had no gene match. CDR3 amino acids: CASSQGADGYTF. CDR3 nucleotides: TGTGCCAGTAGTCAGGGGGCTGATGGCTACACCTTC.